This TCR beta chain appears in the sequencing data of a study of PD-1 blockade in classical Hodgkin lymphoma. Study-level information: Nivolumab dosing for patients was 3 mg/kg, administered intravenously every 2 weeks. General study points: After ASCT, patients who started nivolumab under 1 year later were excluded.

Every patient was affected by relapse after autologous stem cell transplantation, while exposure to brentuximab vedotin was not uniform. Germline trimming cut 10 bases from V and 5 bases from J; bases unmatched to any gene: 14. The CDR3 is 14 residues long. Germline CDR1 reads SGHTA; CDR2 reads FQGNSA. In regard to this clone: The antigen remains unidentified.

Here immunoSEQ multiplex PCR was the method, and the copy in TCRdb shows in-frame clones only, minus some. The sample shows approximately 37,000 clones, around 78% of them seen only once. This TCR came from a human donor with classical Hodgkin lymphoma. The V call is TRBV7-2, the J call TRBJ2-7, with 7 bases lining up with TRBD2. The specimen comprised peripheral blood mononuclear cells (PBMCs), sampled at baseline. CDR3 DNA sequence: TGTGCCACGGGAGCGGCGGGGGAATCTAACGAGCAGTACTTC. Protein sequence: CATGAAGESNEQYF.